One TCR beta chain is described in this entry. Its antigen is currently unknown. Germline CDR1 and CDR2: MNHEY and SVGAGI. This CDR3 is built from 14 residues. The primer mix had 60 Vbeta and 13 Jbeta primers. Assay used: immunoSEQ multiplex PCR; TCRdb lists only in-frame clones, some missing. The sample shows 200,000 to 250,000 clones, roughly 82% of them seen only once. This entry comes from a study of cytomegalovirus exposure and HLA in healthy donors. Study summary: The early release's HLA-typed donors yielded 65 million to 85 million unique TCRs.

The study, taken as a whole, reports: Most of the TCR beta V segments (in an earlier analysis) were productive either about 87% or about 30% of the time. A list of roughly 160 TCR beta chains associated with cytomegalovirus was given.

Specimen: PBMCs. The clonotype originates from a middle-aged woman in good health and CMV-seropositive. The genes are TRBV6-5 and TRBJ2-5; 7 bases are shared with TRBD2. The tail of the sequence fits TRBJ2-7 better, so the J call may be wrong. The CDR3 here is CASMSPSGNYEQYF. Written as DNA, the CDR3 is TGTGCCAGCATGTCCCCTAGCGGCAATTACGAGCAGTACTTC.